This T cell receptor beta chain was sequenced during a study of T-cell reconstitution after alpha-beta-depleted transplantation in children. This clonotype was detected a few times. Construction of the TCRbeta library involved unique molecular identifiers. TCRdb called the PCR reads again in MiXCR, with one record for every CDR3 protein. Altogether some 590,000 distinct CDR3 sequences are present, about 10% being singletons, with the ten largest covering approximately 4.1%. Germline CDR1 reads MDHEN; CDR2 reads SYDVKM. There are 15 residues in the CDR3. V lost 8 bases to trimming and J lost 5 bases; unmatched junction nucleotides: 13.

The receptor comes from a human donor who donated a stem cell graft to a child with acute myeloid leukemia. The V gene is TRBV28, the J gene TRBJ2-7, with TRBD1 matching over 9 bases. Source: PBMCs from the stem cell graft donor, taken from the stem cell graft. The CDR3 sequence: CASLNRDRVYHEQYF. The CDR3 nucleotides are TGTGCCAGCCTTAACCGGGACAGGGTATACCACGAGCAGTACTTC.